This T cell receptor (beta chain) was obtained from a study of beta chain features in type 1 diabetes. Overall study findings and caveats: Researchers cautioned that cDNA sequencing could over-represent cells with high TCR expression. Across patients, naive, central memory and Treg TCRB repertoires exhibited apparently greater similarity than was observed across healthy donors.

This clone has a handful of counts. Antigen specificity is unknown. The purity of all sorted populations exceeded 95%. Expressed TCRB transcripts were sequenced after all isolated RNA was converted to cDNA. Profiled with immunoSEQ multiplex PCR; TCRdb holds only in-frame clones, not every one. The table lists under 250,000 clones, approximately 11% of them singletons. CDR1 is SGHVS, CDR2 FQNEAQ, per germline. The CDR3 spans 16 residues. V lost 4 bases to trimming and J lost 0 bases, with 13 bases between them. The specimen was central memory CD4+ T cells from blood. The sequence was collected from a man younger than 35 in good health. The chain has TRBV7-8 and TRBJ2-4; D possibly corresponds to TRBD1 (6 bases). The CDR3 DNA is TGTGCCAGCAGCTCCCGGGACAACTTAGCCAAAAACATTCAGTACTTC. Protein product: CASSSRDNLAKNIQYF. The full variable domain, completed using reference TRBV7-8 and TRBJ2-4, is GAGVSQSPRYKVAKRGQDVALRCDPISGHVSLFWYQQALGQGPEFLTYFQNEAQLDKSGLPSDRFFAERPEGSVSTLKIQRTQQEDSAVYLCASSSRDNLAKNIQYFGAGTRLSVL.